Each of the 7 T cell receptor beta chains below was sequenced from the same sample in a study of shared clonotypes between healthy human individuals. Sequencing was performed with immunoSEQ multiplex PCR; in TCRdb, only in-frame clones are kept and a portion is missing. The table has approximately 700,000 clones, around 73% seen once; the top ten hold 1.5% to 2%. The specimen sequenced was memory CD4+ T cells sorted from blood. Documented subset: CD45RA-negative fraction. The source is a woman aged 25 to 39 in good health.

This clone was observed a few times. This rearrangement joins TRBV29-1 to TRBJ1-1, with no clear D. The CDR3 consists of 12 residues. Looked up from germline, CDR1 is SQVTM and CDR2 is ANQGSEA. The germline V and J ends were trimmed by 4 bases and 8 bases, with 14 bases remaining between them. CDR3 sequence reads: CSVGYRQDEAFF. In DNA, the CDR3 is TGCAGCGTTGGTTACCGCCAGGACGAAGCTTTCTTT. Together with reference TRBV29-1 and TRBJ1-1, the CDR3 gives the full variable domain: SAVISQKPSRDICQRGTSLTIQCQVDSQVTMMFWYRQQPGQSLTLIATANQGSEATYESGFVIDKFPISRPNLTFSTLTVSNMSPEDSSIYLCSVGYRQDEAFFGQGTRLTVV.

This clone appeared many times. This chain links TRBV5-1 with TRBJ1-2; no clear D gene. Germline CDR1 SGHRS, CDR2 YFSETQ. The CDR3 covers 14 residues. The V end lost 5 bases, the J end lost 1 base, and 12 bases lay between the germline ends. CDR3 DNA sequence: TGCGCCAGCAGTCCAGACACGAGTAACTATGGCTACACCTTC. Its translation: CASSPDTSNYGYTF.

This clone was seen just once. This CDR3 is CASSYPIGVSGANVLTF. The CDR3 nucleotides are TGCGCCAGCAGCTACCCCATCGGGGTTTCTGGGGCCAACGTCCTGACTTTC. The chain combines TRBV5-1 with TRBJ2-6; TRBD2 is a possible D gene (5 bases). CDR3 size: 17 residues. V was trimmed by 3 bases and J by 1 base, leaving 14 bases between them. Germline values: CDR1 SGHRS, CDR2 YFSETQ.

This sequence joins TRBV7-8 and TRBJ2-3; 7 bases fit TRBD2. Germline CDR1 and CDR2: SGHVS and FQNEAQ. After removal of 0 bases from V and 3 bases from J, the junction contained 12 bases not matched to a gene. The CDR3 sequence is 18 residues long. The CDR3 reads CASSLAGGAGVGTDTQYF. The CDR3 DNA reads TGTGCCAGCAGCTTAGCCGGCGGTGCGGGAGTTGGTACAGATACGCAGTATTTT.

The chain is built from TRBV2 and TRBJ2-6; D may be TRBD2 (5 bases). This CDR3 is built from 16 residues. CDR1 SNHLY and CDR2 FYNNEI come from the germline V gene. V was clipped by 4 bases and J by 2 bases, with 12 bases between them. The CDR3 loop reads CASSGNRGTGANVLTF. CDR3 nucleotide sequence: TGTGCCAGCAGTGGGAATCGAGGGACTGGGGCCAACGTCCTGACTTTC.

This chain uses TRBV28 with TRBJ1-1; D gene unclear. The CDR3 contains 12 residues. Germline-derived CDR1 and CDR2 are MDHEN and SYDVKM. V was clipped by 8 bases and J by 4 bases, with 11 bases between them. The CDR3 coding sequence is TGTGCCAGCCAACAGCTCAGCACTGAAGCTTTCTTT. Translation gives CASQQLSTEAFF.

This chain uses TRBV29-1 with TRBJ2-1, with 9 bases matching TRBD2. Germline values: CDR1 SQVTM, CDR2 ANQGSEA. CDR3 size: 16 residues. The V segment lost 1 base and the J segment 9 bases; nucleotides outside the gene matches: 13. DNA for the CDR3: TGCAGCGTTGAAGGGACTAGCGAGAACCTATGGGGTGAGCAGTTCTTC. Translated: CSVEGTSENLWGEQFF.